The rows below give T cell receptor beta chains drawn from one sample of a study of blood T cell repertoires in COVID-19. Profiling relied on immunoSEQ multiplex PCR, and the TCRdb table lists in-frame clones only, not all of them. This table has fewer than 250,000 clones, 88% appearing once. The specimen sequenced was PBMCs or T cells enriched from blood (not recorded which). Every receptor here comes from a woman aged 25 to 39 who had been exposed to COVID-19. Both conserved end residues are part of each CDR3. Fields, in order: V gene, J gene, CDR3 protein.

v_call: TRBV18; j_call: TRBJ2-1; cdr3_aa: CASSPPGGTSGLAEQFF
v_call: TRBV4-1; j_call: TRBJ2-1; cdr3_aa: CASSQDRVPGGGEQFF
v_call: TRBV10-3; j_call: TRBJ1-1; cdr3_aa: CAISEGGTEAFF
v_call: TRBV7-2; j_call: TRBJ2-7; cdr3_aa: CASSLAGASEQYF
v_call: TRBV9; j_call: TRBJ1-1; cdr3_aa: CASSFDRTTEAFF
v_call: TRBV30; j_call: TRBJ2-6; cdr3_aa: CAWSVLDRTFSGANVLTF
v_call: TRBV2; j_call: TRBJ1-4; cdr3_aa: CASSLGQGRNEKLFF
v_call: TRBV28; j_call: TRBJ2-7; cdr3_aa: CASRVDRFYEQYF
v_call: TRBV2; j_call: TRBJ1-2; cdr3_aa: CASRVDRGNYGYTF
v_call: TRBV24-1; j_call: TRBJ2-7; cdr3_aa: CATSGPGYEQYF
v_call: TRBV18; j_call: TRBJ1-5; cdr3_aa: CASSPQAGQAQPQHF
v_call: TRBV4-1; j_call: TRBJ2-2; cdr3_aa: CASSQVLSQTGELFF
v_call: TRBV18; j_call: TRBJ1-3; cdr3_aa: CASSPPFQGLSSGNTIYF
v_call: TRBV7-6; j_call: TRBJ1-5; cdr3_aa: CASSLSGSQPQHF
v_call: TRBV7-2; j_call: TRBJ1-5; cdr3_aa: CASSLGGANQPQHF
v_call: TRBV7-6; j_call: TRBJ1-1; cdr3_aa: CASSPTTGGTEAFF
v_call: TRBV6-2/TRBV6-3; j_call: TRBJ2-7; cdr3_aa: CASSKTGVEQYF
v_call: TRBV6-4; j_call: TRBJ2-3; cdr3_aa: CASSADRVDTDTQYF
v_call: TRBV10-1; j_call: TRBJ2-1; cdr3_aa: CASSEAPSGKQFF
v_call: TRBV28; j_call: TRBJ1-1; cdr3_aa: CASSSVNTEAFF
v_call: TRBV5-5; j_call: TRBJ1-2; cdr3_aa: CASSLDLGAAYGYTF
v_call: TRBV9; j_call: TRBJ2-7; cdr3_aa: CASSEGTGEYEQYF
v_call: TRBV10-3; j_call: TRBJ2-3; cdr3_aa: CAISPRGGSSRDTQYF
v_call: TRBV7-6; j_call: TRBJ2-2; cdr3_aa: CASSPLRGRAGGELFF
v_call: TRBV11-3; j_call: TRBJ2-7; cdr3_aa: CASSLGGDSSYEQYF
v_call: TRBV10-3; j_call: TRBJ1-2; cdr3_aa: CAISAQHTGTGGGYTF
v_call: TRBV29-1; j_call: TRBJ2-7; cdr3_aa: CSVRDRVGEQYF
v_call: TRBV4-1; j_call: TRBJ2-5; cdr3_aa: CASSHQKATGDETQYF
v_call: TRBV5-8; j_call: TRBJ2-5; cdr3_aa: CASSLSLSLPPTQYF
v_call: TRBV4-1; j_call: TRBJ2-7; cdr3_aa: CASSQGDSTYEQYF
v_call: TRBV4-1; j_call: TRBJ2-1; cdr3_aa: CASSPSSRSSYNEQFF
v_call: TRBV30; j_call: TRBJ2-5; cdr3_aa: CAWNGQRVETQYF
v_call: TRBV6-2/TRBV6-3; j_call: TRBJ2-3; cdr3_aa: CASSRAGFTDTQYF
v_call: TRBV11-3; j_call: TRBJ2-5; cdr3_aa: CASSLGGGGVETQYF
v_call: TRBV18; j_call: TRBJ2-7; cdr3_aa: CASSPGTSGAAYEQYF
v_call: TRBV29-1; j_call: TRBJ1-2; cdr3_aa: CSVEELAVGFYGYTF
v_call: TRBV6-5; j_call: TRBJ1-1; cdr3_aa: CASSYMGANTEAFF
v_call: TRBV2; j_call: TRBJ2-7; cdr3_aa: CASSVQGYEQYF
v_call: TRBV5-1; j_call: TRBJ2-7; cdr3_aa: CASSLETGSLAGYEQYF
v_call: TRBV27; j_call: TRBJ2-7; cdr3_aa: CASSLRQGATYEQYF
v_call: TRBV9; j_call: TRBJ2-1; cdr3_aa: CASRPTGGEGEQFF
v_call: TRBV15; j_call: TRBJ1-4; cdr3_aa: CATSSLSSYDITTEKLFF
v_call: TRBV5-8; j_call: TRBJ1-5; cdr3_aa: CASSRGIGTGHDQPQHF
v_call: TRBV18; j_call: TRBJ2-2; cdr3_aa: CASSPSDKGATGELFF
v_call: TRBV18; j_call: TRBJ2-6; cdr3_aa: CASSPTDRVITGANVLTF
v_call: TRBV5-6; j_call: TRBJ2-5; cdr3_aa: CASSSPGTGGWGTQYF
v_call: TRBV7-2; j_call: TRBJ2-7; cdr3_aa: CASSVSQGLAGVNEQYF
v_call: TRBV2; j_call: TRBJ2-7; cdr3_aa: CASVPREAIYEQYF
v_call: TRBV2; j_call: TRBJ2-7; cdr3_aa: CASSTTNSYEQYF
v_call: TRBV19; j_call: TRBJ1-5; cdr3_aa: CASSTQGAAPQHF
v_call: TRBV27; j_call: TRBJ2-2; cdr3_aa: CASSSEGGETGELFF
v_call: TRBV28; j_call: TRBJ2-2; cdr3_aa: CASKILASGELFF
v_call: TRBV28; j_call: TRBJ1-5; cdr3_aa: CASSPLFRGNSNQPQHF
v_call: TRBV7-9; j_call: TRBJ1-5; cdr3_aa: CASSLEGGGDQPQHF
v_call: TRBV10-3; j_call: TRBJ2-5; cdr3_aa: CAIRSASGEGPETQYF
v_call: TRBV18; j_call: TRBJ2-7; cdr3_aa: CASSRDSYEQYF
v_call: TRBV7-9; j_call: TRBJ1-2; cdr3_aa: CASRRAGTGGGYTF
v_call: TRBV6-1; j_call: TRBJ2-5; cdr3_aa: CASSEYGQTTRQETQYF